The clone carrying this T cell receptor beta chain was counted a single time. Its antigen remains unidentified. This sample is part of a study of siplizumab effects on memory and regulatory T cells. Study-wide results and limits: Among alloreactive clones, only a minor fraction mapped to unstimulated subsets. Naive T cells looked more diverse than memory cells, and they looked like major contributors to the alloresponse. There was no confirmation of the suppressive function of proliferating Tregs from siplizumab cultures. Treg-derived clones made up an average of approximately 64% of mappable alloreactive CD4+ clones with siplizumab and under 35% in controls.

Produced via immunoSEQ multiplex PCR; TCRdb's table is partial and in-frame only. The sample carries roughly 93,000 clones, around 94% recorded once. V gave up 2 bases and J gave up 7 bases, with 5 bases separating them. Germline V gene data show CDR1 as MNHNY and CDR2 as SVGAGI (reference sequence). This CDR3 region has 11 residues. The rearrangement uses TRBV6-6 and TRBJ2-5; D is unresolved. Sequenced: non-Treg CD4+ T cells sorted from blood. The source is a human donor in good health. The CDR3 loop is CASSYRATQYF. CDR3 nucleotide sequence: TGTGCCAGCAGTTACCGGGCGACCCAGTACTTC.